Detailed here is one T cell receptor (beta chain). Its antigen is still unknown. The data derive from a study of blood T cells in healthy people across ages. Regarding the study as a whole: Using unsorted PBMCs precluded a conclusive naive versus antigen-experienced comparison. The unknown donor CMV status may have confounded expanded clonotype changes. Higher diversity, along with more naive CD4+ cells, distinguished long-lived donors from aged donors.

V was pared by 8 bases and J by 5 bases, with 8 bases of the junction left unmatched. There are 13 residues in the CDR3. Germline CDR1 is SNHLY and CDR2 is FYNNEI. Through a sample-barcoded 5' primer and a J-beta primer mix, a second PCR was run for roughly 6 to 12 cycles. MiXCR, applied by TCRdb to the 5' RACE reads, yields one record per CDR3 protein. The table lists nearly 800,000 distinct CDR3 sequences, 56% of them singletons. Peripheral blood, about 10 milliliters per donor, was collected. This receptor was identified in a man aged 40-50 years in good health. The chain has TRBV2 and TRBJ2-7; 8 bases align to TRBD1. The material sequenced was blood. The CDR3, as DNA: TGTGCCAGCTCCCCGCAGACAGGGGACGAGCAGTACTTC. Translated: CASSPQTGDEQYF.